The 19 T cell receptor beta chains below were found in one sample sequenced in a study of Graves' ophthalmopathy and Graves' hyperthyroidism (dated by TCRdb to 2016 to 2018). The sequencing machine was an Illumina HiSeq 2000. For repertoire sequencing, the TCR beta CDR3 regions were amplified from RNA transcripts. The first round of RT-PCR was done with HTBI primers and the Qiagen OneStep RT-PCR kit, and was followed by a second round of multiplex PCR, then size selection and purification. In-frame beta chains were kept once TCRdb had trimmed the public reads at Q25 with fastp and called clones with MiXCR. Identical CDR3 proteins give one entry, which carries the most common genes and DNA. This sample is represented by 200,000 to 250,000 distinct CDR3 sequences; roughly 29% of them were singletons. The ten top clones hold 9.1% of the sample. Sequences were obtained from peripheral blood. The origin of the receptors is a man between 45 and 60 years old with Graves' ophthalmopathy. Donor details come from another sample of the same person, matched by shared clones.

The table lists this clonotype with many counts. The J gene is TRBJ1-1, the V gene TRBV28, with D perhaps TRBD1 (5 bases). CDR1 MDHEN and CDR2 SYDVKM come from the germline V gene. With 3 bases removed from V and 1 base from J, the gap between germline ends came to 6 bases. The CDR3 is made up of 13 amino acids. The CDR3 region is CASSFGANTEAFF. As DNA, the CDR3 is TGTGCCAGCAGTTTTGGGGCGAACACTGAAGCTTTCTTT.

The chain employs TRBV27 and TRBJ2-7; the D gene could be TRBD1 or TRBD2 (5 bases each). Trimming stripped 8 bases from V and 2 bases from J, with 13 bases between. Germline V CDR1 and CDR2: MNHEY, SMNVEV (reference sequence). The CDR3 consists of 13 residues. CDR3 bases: TGTGCCAGCGGGGTGGGGGTCCCCTACGAGCAGTACTTC. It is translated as CASGVGVPYEQYF.

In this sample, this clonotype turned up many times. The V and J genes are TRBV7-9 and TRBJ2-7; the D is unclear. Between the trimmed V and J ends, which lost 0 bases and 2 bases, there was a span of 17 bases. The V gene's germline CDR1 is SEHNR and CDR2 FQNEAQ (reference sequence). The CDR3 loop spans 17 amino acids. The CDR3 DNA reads TGTGCCAGCAGCTTAGCCCCAGAGGCGGCAGGCGCCTACGAGCAGTACTTC. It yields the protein CASSLAPEAAGAYEQYF. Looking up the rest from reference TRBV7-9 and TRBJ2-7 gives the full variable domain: DTGVSQNPRHKITKRGQNVTFRCDPISEHNRLYWYRQTLGQGPEFLTYFQNEAQLEKSRLLSDRFSAERPKGSFSTLEIQRTEQGDSAMYLCASSLAPEAAGAYEQYFGPGTRLTVT.

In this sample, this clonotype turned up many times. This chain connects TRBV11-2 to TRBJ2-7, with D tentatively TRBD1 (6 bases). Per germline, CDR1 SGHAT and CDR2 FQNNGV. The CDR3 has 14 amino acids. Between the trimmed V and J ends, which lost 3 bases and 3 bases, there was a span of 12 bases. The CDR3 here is CASSFRTDFYEQYF. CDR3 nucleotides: TGTGCCAGCAGCTTCCGGACAGATTTCTACGAGCAGTACTTC.

The chain's CDR3 is CASILEDTEAFF. The CDR3 coding sequence is TGTGCCAGCATCCTCGAGGACACTGAAGCTTTCTTT. This chain connects TRBV7-2 to TRBJ1-1; the D is unclear. This CDR3 spans 12 amino acids. From germline, CDR1 is SGHTA and CDR2 FQGNSA. Trimming removed 7 bases from V and 3 bases from J, with 9 bases in between.

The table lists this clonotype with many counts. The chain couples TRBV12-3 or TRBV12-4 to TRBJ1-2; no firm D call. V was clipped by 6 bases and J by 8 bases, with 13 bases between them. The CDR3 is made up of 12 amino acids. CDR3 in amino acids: CASSSTSAGYTF. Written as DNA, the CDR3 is TGTGCCAGCAGCTCGACCTCTGCGGGCTACACCTTC.

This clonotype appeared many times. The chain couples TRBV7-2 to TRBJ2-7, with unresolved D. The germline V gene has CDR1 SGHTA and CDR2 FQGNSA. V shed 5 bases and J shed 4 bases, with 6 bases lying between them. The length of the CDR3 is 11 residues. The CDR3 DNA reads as TGTGCCAGCAGCGGGATATACGAGCAGTACTTC. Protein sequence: CASSGIYEQYF.

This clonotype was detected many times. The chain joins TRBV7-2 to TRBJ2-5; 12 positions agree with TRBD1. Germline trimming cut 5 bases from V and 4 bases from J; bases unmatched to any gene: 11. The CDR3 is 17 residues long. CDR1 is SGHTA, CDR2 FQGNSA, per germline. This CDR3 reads CASSLGPGQGARETQYF. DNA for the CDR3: TGTGCCAGCAGCCTCGGCCCGGGACAGGGGGCAAGAGAGACCCAGTACTTC.

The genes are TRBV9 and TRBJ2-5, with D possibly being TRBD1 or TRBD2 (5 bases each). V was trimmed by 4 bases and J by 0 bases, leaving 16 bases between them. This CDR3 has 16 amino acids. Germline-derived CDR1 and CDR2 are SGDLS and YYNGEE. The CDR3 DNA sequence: TGTGCCAGCAGCCCTCAGTCCGGGACCTACCAAGAGACCCAGTACTTC. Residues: CASSPQSGTYQETQYF.

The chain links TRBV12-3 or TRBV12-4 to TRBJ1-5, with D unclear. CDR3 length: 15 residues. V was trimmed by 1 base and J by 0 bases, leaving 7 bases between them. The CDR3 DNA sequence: TGTGCCAGCAGTTTAGGCCTATATAGCAATCAGCCCCAGCATTTT. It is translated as CASSLGLYSNQPQHF.

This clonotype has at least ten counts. CDR3 in DNA: TGTGCCAGCTCGGCCGGGCGGGTCCTAAGGGAAGCTTTCTTT. Its protein product is CASSAGRVLREAFF. The chain carries TRBV18 and TRBJ1-1, with D uncertain. Trimming stripped 6 bases from V and 8 bases from J, with 19 bases between. The CDR3 has 14 residues. Germline CDR1 and CDR2: KGHSH and LQKENI.

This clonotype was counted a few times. The CDR3 DNA follows: TGCAGTGCTAGATCCTCCTGGGGACAGGGGTTCGACGAGCAGTACTTC. Encoded protein: CSARSSWGQGFDEQYF. This sequence joins TRBV20-1 and TRBJ2-7; 10 bases are shared with TRBD1. The CDR3 totals 16 residues. Per germline, CDR1 DFQATT and CDR2 SNEGSKA (reference sequence). V was clipped by 2 bases and J by 5 bases; unmatched bases: 12.

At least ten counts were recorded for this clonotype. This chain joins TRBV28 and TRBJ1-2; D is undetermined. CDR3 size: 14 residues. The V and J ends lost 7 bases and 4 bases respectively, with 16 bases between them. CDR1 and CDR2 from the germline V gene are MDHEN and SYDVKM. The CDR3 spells CASTLGDVGYGYTF. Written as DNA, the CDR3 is TGTGCCAGCACCCTGGGAGACGTGGGCTATGGCTACACCTTC.

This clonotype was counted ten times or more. CDR3 nucleotide sequence: TGTGCCAGCTCACCACAGGGTCGCCACGAGCAGTACTTC. Residues: CASSPQGRHEQYF. J is TRBJ2-7 and V is TRBV18; no reliable D call. Germline V gene sequence: CDR1 KGHSH, CDR2 LQKENI. The V end lost 1 base, the J end lost 5 bases, and 9 bases lay between the germline ends. The CDR3 has 13 residues.

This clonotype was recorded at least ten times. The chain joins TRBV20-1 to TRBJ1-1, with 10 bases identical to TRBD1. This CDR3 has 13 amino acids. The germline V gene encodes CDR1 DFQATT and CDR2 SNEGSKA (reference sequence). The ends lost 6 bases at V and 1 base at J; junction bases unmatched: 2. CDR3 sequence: CSARDRGNTEAFF. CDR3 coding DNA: TGCAGTGCGCGGGACAGGGGGAACACTGAAGCTTTCTTT.

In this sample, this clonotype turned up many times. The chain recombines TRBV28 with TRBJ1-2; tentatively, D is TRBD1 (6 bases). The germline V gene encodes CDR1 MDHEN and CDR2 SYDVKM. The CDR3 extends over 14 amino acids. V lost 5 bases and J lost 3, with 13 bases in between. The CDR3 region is CASSIPGEHYGYTF. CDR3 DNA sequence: TGTGCCAGCAGTATTCCAGGGGAACACTATGGCTACACCTTC.

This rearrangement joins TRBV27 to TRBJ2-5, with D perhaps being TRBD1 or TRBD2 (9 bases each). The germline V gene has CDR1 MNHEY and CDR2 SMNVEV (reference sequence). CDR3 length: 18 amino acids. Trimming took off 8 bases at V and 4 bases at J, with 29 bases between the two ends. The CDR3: CASAADRGGAGGLETQYF. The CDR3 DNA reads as TGTGCCAGCGCCGCGGACAGGGGAGGAGCGGGAGGTCTAGAGACCCAGTACTTC.

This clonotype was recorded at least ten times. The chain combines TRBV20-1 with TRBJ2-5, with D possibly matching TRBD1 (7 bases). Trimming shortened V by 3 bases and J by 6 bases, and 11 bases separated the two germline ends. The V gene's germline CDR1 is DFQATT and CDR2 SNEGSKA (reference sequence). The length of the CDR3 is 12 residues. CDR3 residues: CSAREGAKTQYF. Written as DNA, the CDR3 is TGCAGTGCTAGGGAGGGGGCGAAGACCCAGTACTTC.

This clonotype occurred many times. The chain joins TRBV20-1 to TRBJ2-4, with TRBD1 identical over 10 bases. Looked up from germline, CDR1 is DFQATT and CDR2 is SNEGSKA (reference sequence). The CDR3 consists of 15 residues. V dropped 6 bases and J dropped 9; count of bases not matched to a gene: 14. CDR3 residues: CSAQHPGQGVVIQYF. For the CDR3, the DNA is TGCAGTGCCCAACACCCCGGACAGGGGGTTGTCATTCAGTACTTC.